This TCR beta chain was recorded in a study of cytomegalovirus exposure and HLA in healthy donors. Study observations and caveats: Fewer N-insertions than the 666-donor mean were reportedly shown by an Asian-associated ancestry cluster in a later analysis.

The PCR was carried out with 60 Vbeta primers and 13 Jbeta primers. Method: immunoSEQ multiplex PCR; TCRdb's copy keeps in-frame clones and lacks some. The sample consists of 90,000 to 130,000 clones, over 65% of them appearing once. The V gene end was trimmed by 7 bases and the J gene end by 0 bases; junction bases not matched to a gene: 5. The CDR3 has 15 residues. Per germline, CDR1 MNHNS and CDR2 SASEGT. About this clone itself: Its antigen is still unknown.

V gene TRBV6-1 combines with J gene TRBJ2-2; 7 bases are a match to TRBD2. The receptor comes from a man aged 30-40 years in good health and CMV-seropositive. Sequencing was carried out using PBMCs. CDR3 coding DNA: TGTGCCAGCAAGAAGGGAGGGACGAACACCGGGGAGCTGTTTTTT. Amino acids: CASKKGGTNTGELFF.